This paragraph covers one TCR beta chain sequence. These data originate in a study of OX40 agonist ivuxolimab in advanced cancers. Sequencing was performed with immunoSEQ multiplex PCR; in TCRdb, only in-frame clones are kept and a portion is missing. The table shows nearly 85,000 clones, with around four fifths occurring only once. This clonotype originated in an adult with an advanced solid tumor such as melanoma, head and neck, liver or kidney cancer. The sequencing used CD4+ or CD8+ T cells sorted from blood, collected in a trial of the OX40 agonist ivuxolimab.

CDR3 in DNA: TGTGCCAGCAGCTTGGCCTCTCGGGAGACCCAGTACTTC. Translating it yields CASSLASRETQYF. The rearrangement links TRBV5-6 to TRBJ2-5; no clear D gene. Trimming pared 0 bases from V and 5 bases from J, leaving 8 bases between. The CDR3 contains 13 residues. The germline V gene has CDR1 SGHDT and CDR2 YYEEEE.